Sequencing of this T cell receptor beta chain was carried out in a study of blood T cell repertoires in COVID-19. Only in-frame clones appear in the TCRdb table, and some are missing; sequencing was by immunoSEQ multiplex PCR. The sample includes hundreds of thousands of clones, 86% of them seen just once. The sequence derives from a man in his fifties or sixties with acute or convalescent COVID-19. The sample consisted of peripheral blood.

The CDR3 sequence: CAGIQGRGQFF. CDR3 sequence (DNA): TGCGCCGGAATACAGGGGCGTGGGCAGTTCTTC. The chain employs TRBV5-1 and TRBJ2-1; 7 bases fit TRBD1. With V trimmed by 10 bases and J by 12 bases, 10 bases remained unmatched. CDR3 length: 11 amino acids. The germline V gene encodes CDR1 SGHRS and CDR2 YFSETQ. Supplemented by reference TRBV5-1 and TRBJ2-1, the full variable domain reads KAGVTQTPRYLIKTRGQQVTLSCSPISGHRSVSWYQQTPGQGLQFLFEYFSETQRNKGNFPGRFSGRQFSNSRSEMNVSTLELGDSALYLCAGIQGRGQFFGPGTRLTVL.